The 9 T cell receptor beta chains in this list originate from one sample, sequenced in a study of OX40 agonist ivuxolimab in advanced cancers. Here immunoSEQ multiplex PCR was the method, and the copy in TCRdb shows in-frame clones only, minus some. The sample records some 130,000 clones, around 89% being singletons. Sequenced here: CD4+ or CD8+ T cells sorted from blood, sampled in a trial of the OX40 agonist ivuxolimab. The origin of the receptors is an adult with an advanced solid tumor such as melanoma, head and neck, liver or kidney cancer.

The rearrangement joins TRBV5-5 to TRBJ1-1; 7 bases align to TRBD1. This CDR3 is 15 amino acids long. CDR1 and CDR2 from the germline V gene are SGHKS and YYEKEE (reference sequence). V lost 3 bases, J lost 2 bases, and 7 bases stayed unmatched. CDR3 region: CASSSLGQTNTEAFF. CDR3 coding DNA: TGTGCCAGCAGCTCGTTGGGACAGACAAACACTGAAGCTTTCTTT.

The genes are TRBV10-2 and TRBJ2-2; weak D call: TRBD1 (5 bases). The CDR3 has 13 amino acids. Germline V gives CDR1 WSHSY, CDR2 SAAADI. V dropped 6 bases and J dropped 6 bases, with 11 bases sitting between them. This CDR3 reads CASRGQAAGELFF. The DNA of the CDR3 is TGCGCCAGCAGGGGGCAGGCTGCCGGGGAGCTGTTTTTT.

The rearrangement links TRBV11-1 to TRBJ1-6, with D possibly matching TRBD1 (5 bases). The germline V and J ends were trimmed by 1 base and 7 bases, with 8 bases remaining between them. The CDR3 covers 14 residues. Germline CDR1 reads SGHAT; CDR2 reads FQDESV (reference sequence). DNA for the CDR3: TGTGCCAGCAGCTTAGGCTGGGGGAATTCACCCCTCCACTTT. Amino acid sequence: CASSLGWGNSPLHF. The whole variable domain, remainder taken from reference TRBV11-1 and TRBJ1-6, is EAEVAQSPRYKITEKSQAVAFWCDPISGHATLYWYRQILGQGPELLVQFQDESVVDDSQLPKDRFSAERLKGVDSTLKIQPAELGDSAMYLCASSLGWGNSPLHFGNGTRLTVT.

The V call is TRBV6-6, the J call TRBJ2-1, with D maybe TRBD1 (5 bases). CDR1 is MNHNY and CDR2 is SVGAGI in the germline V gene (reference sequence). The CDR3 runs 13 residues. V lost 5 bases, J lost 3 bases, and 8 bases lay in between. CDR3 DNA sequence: TGTGCCAGCAGTAAGGACATCTACAATGAGCAGTTCTTC. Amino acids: CASSKDIYNEQFF.

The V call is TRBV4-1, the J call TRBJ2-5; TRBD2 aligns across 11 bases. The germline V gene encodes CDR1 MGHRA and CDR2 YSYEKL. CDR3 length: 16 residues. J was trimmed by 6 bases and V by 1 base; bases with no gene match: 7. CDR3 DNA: TGCGCCAGCAGCCAAGCAACGACTAGCGGGATTAAGACCCAGTACTTC. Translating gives CASSQATTSGIKTQYF.

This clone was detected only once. The CDR3 DNA sequence: TGTGCCTGGAGTAGGGGGGGGGACACTGAAGCTTTCTTT. Residues: CAWSRGGDTEAFF. This rearrangement joins TRBV30 to TRBJ1-1, with a tentative D call TRBD1 (6 bases). Trimming removed 2 bases at V and 3 bases at J, with 10 bases between. This CDR3 region has 13 residues. CDR1 is GTSNPN, CDR2 SVGIG, per germline (reference sequence).

CDR3 in amino acids: CSVVKTSHEQFF. Here the CDR3 DNA reads TGCAGCGTTGTGAAGACTAGCCATGAGCAGTTCTTC. The J gene is TRBJ2-1, the V gene TRBV29-1; 7 nucleotides match TRBD2. This CDR3 has 12 residues. The germline gives CDR1 SQVTM, CDR2 ANQGSEA. The ends lost 4 bases at V and 8 bases at J; junction bases unmatched: 5.

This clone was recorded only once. The CDR3 region has the DNA TGTGCCAGCTCACCAGGGAACAGGGGAGTCTCCTACGAGCAGTACTTC. Its translation is CASSPGNRGVSYEQYF. This chain connects TRBV18 to TRBJ2-7; 7 bases agree with TRBD1. This CDR3 region has 16 residues. CDR1 KGHSH and CDR2 LQKENI come from the germline V gene. J gave up 0 bases and V 2 bases, and 7 bases lay outside the gene matches.

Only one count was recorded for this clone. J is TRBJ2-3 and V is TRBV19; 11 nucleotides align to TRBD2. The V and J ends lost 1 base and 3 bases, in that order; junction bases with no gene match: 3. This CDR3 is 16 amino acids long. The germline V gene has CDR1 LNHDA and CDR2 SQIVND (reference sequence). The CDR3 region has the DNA TGTGCCAGTAGTATAGGGAGACTAGCGGGGACAGATACGCAGTATTTT. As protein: CASSIGRLAGTDTQYF. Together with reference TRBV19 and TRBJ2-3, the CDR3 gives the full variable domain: DGGITQSPKYLFRKEGQNVTLSCEQNLNHDAMYWYRQDPGQGLRLIYYSQIVNDFQKGDIAEGYSVSREKKESFPLTVTSAQKNPTAFYLCASSIGRLAGTDTQYFGPGTRLTVL.